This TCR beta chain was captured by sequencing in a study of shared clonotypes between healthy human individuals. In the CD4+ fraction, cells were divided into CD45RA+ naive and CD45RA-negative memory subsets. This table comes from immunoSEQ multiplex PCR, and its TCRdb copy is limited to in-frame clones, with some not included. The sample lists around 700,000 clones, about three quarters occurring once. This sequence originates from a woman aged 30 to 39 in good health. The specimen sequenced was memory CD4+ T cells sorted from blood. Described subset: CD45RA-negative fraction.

The CDR3 spells CASSLTGGTDTQYF. Here the CDR3 DNA reads TGTGCCAGCAGTCTAACCGGGGGGACGGATACGCAGTATTTT. The chain employs TRBV7-9 and TRBJ2-3; 7 bases align to TRBD2. The V gene end was trimmed by 6 bases and the J gene end by 6 bases; junction bases not matched to a gene: 9. Germline CDR1 and CDR2: SEHNR and FQNEAQ (reference sequence). This CDR3 spans 14 amino acids.